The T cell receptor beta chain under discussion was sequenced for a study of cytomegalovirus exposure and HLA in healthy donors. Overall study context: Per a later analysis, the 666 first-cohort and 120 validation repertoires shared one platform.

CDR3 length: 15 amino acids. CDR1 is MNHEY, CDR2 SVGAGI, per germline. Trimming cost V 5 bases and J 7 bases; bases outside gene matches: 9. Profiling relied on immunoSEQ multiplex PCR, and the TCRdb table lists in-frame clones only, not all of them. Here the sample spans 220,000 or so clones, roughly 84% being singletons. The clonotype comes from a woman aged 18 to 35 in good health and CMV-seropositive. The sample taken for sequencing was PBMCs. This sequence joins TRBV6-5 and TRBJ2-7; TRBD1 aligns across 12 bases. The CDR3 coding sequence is TGTGCCAGCAGTCCAGGGACAGGGGGCTATCAGGAGCAGTACTTC. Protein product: CASSPGTGGYQEQYF.